This record concerns one TCR beta chain sequence. Per the original data handling: Nucleated cell number was recorded as an estimate derived from reference gene primer amplification. TCRdb's copy holds only in-frame clones and misses some; the assay was immunoSEQ multiplex PCR. V and J calls and clone size are as listed in that table; D and trimming were resolved from the DNA. Found here are almost 400,000 clones, about 89% of them singletons; the top ten hold 2% to 2.5%. The sample belongs to a study of blood T cell repertoires in COVID-19. The overall study: The origin of the acute and convalescent COVID-19 samples was the United States, Italy and Spain. Sources were T cells, B-cell-depleted T cells, or PBMCs; the material itself was cDNA or gDNA.

The germline V gene encodes CDR1 SGDLS and CDR2 YYNGEE. Trimming at V came to 2 bases and at J to 7 bases, leaving 14 bases not matched to a gene. The CDR3 totals 18 residues. Patients at the Seattle site were enrolled during active infection and followed longitudinally. This clonotype was sampled from a woman aged 55-70 years with COVID-19, enrolled during active disease. The chain has TRBV9 and TRBJ2-1, with TRBD2 matching 11 bases. Material: peripheral blood. DNA of the CDR3: TGTGCCAGCAGCGTTTGGTCTAGCGGGGGGTTTGCGGTGAATGAGCAGTTCTTC. Protein: CASSVWSSGGFAVNEQFF. The full variable domain, completed using reference TRBV9 and TRBJ2-1, is DSGVTQTPKHLITATGQRVTLRCSPRSGDLSVYWYQQSLDQGLQFLIQYYNGEERAKGNILERFSAQQFPDLHSELNLSSLELGDSALYFCASSVWSSGGFAVNEQFFGPGTRLTVL.